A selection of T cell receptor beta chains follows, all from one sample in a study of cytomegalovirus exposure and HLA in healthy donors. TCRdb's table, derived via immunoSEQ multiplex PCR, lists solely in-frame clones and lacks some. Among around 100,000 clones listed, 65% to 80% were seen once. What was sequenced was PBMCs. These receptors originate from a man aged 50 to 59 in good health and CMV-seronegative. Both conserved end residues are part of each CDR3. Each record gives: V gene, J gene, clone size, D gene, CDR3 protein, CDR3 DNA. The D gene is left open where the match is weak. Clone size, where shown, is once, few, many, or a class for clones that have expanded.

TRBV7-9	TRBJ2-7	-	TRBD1	CSSSPNRGHRSYEQYF	TGTTCCAGCAGCCCAAACAGGGGGCACCGGTCCTACGAGCAGTACTTC
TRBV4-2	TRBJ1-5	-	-	CASSQDGGRQVRAHQPQHF	TGTGCCAGCAGCCAAGATGGGGGCCGACAGGTAAGGGCCCATCAGCCCCAGCATTTT
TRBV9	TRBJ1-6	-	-	CASSVGADYNSPLHF	TGTGCCAGCAGCGTAGGGGCAGATTATAATTCACCCCTCCACTTT
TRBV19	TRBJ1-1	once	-	CASSRGGEGTEAFF	TGTGCCAGTAGTCGGGGGGGCGAAGGTACTGAAGCTTTCTTT
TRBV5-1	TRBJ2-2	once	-	CASSPMTANTGELFF	TGCGCCAGCAGCCCTATGACAGCCAACACCGGGGAGCTGTTTTTT
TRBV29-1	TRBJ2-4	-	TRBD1	CSASTGGAGNIQYF	TGCAGCGCCTCAACAGGGGGCGCCGGAAACATTCAGTACTTC
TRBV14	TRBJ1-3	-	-	CASSLQGGNTIYF	TGTGCCAGCAGCCTACAGGGAGGAAACACCATATATTTT
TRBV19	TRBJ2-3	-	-	CASSIGIRDISTDTQYF	TGTGCCAGTAGTATAGGCATCCGGGACATAAGCACAGATACGCAGTATTTT
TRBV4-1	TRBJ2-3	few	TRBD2	CASSQYFGGGLNADTQYF	TGCGCCAGCAGCCAATATTTCGGCGGGGGGTTAAACGCAGATACGCAGTATTTT
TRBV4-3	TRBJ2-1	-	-	CASSPSLGQGGSYNEQFF	TGCGCCAGCAGCCCCAGCCTGGGTCAGGGGGGTTCCTACAATGAGCAGTTCTTC
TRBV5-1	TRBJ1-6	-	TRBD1	CASSLGQGNNSPLHF	TGCGCCAGCAGCCTAGGACAGGGAAATAATTCACCCCTCCACTTT
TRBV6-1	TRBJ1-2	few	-	CASSLDYWLHTF	TGTGCCAGCAGTCTAGATTACTGGCTACACACCTTC
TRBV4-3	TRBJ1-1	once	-	CASSHQTANTEAFF	TGCGCCAGCAGCCACCAGACAGCAAACACTGAAGCTTTCTTT
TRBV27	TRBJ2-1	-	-	CASSPISSASYNEQFF	TGTGCCAGCAGTCCTATTTCTAGCGCCTCCTACAATGAGCAGTTCTTC
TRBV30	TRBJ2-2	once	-	CAWSVWNTGELFF	TGTGCCTGGAGTGTCTGGAACACCGGGGAGCTGTTTTTT
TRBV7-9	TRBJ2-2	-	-	CSSSLLQGNTGELFF	TGTTCCAGCAGCTTATTACAGGGGAACACCGGGGAGCTGTTTTTT
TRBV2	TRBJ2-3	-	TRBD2	CASMRASGGLSPDTQYF	TGTGCCAGCATGAGGGCTAGCGGGGGCCTTTCCCCAGATACGCAGTATTTT
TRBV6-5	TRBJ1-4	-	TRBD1	CASSRTGYEKLFF	TGTGCCAGCAGTCGGACAGGGTATGAAAAACTGTTTTTT
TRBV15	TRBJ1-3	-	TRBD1	CATSVDRGRNTIYF	TGTGCCACCAGCGTCGACAGGGGCAGAAACACCATATATTTT
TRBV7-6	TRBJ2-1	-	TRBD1	CASSILGQGEYNEQFF	TGTGCCAGCAGCATCCTGGGACAGGGGGAATACAATGAGCAGTTCTTC
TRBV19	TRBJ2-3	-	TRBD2	CASSPRTSGFSTDTQYF	TGTGCCAGTAGTCCGCGGACTAGCGGGTTTAGCACAGATACGCAGTATTTT
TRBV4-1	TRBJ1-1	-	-	CASSQVSRNTEAFF	TGCGCCAGCAGCCAAGTTAGCAGGAACACTGAAGCTTTCTTT
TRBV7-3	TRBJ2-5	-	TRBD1	CASSLTGTGVRETQYF	TGTGCCAGCAGCTTAACAGGGACAGGGGTTAGAGAGACCCAGTACTTC
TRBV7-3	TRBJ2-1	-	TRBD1	CASRQTGGHNEQFF	TGTGCCAGCAGACAGACAGGGGGGCACAATGAGCAGTTCTTC
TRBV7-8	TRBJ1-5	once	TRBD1	CASSPGVSGGGQPQHF	TGTGCCAGCAGCCCCGGGGTGTCAGGGGGCGGTCAGCCCCAGCATTTT
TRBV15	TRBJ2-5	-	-	CATSSRKTDRETQYF	TGTGCCACCAGCAGTAGAAAAACCGACAGGGAGACCCAGTACTTC
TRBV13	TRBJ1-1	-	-	CASSFTGGLGGIAFF	TGTGCCAGCAGCTTCACTGGGGGACTCGGTGGGATAGCTTTCTTT
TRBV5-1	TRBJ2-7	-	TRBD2	CASSLWGPTSGDYEQYF	TGCGCCAGCAGCTTGTGGGGCCCGACTAGCGGTGACTACGAGCAGTACTTC
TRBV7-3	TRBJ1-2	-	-	CASSLTPGWGYTF	TGTGCCAGCAGCTTAACGCCAGGGTGGGGCTACACCTTC
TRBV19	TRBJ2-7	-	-	CASSGQVGIYEQYF	TGTGCCAGTAGTGGCCAAGTGGGCATCTACGAGCAGTACTTC
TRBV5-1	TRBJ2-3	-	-	CASSSDYSDTQYF	TGCGCCAGCAGTTCAGACTATTCAGATACGCAGTATTTT
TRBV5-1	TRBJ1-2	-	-	CASSFGTGSGYTF	TGCGCCAGCAGCTTTGGAACAGGGAGCGGCTACACCTTC
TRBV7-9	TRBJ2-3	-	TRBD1	CASSLADSGQGGTDTQYF	TGTGCCAGCAGCTTAGCGGATTCGGGACAGGGGGGGACAGATACGCAGTATTTT
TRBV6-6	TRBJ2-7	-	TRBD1	CASSYKGTVSYEQYF	TGTGCCAGCAGTTATAAGGGGACAGTCTCCTACGAGCAGTACTTC
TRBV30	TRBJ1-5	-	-	CAWGPDRTNQPQHF	TGTGCCTGGGGTCCCGACAGAACCAATCAGCCCCAGCATTTT
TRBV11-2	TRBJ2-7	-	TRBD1	CASSFGQASYEQYF	TGTGCCAGCAGCTTTGGACAGGCTTCCTACGAGCAGTACTTC
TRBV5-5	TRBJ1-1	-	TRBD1	CASSLEPGQWRSNTEAFF	TGTGCCAGCAGCTTAGAACCGGGACAGTGGAGGTCGAACACTGAAGCTTTCTTT
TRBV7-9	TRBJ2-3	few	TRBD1	CSSRPPYRDRAPDTQYF	TGTTCCAGCAGACCTCCCTACCGGGACAGGGCCCCAGATACGCAGTATTTT
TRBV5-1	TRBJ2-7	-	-	CASSLTPSDEQYF	TGCGCCAGCAGCCTAACCCCGTCCGACGAGCAGTACTTC
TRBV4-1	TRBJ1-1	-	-	CASSPYETGNTEAFF	TGCGCCAGCAGCCCCTATGAGACAGGGAACACTGAAGCTTTCTTT
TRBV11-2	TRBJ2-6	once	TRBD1	CASRFNRGAVVSGANVLTF	TGTGCCAGCAGGTTCAACAGGGGGGCCGTCGTCTCTGGGGCCAACGTCCTGACTTTC
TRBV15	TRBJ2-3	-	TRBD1	CATSRGQGQGTDTQYF	TGTGCCACCAGCAGGGGACAGGGGCAGGGGACAGATACGCAGTATTTT
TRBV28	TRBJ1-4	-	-	CASSAPLSATNEKLFF	TGTGCCAGCAGTGCCCCGTTGTCGGCAACTAATGAAAAACTGTTTTTT
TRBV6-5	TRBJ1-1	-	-	CASSYSWGGSNTEAFF	TGTGCCAGCAGTTACTCCTGGGGCGGATCGAACACTGAAGCTTTCTTT
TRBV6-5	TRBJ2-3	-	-	CASQRLGDPGDTQYF	TGTGCCAGCCAAAGGCTCGGAGACCCGGGAGATACGCAGTATTTT
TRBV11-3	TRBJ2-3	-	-	CASSPGMGDTQYF	TGTGCCAGCAGCCCGGGGATGGGAGATACGCAGTATTTT
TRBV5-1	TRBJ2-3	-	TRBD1	CASSSDGTADTQYF	TGCGCCAGCAGCTCGGATGGGACAGCAGATACGCAGTATTTT
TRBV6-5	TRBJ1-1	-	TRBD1	CASREQGAVATEAFF	TGTGCCAGCAGGGAACAGGGGGCGGTTGCGACTGAAGCTTTCTTT
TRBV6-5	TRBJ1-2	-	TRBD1	CASKPTGARNDGYTF	TGTGCCAGCAAGCCGACAGGGGCCCGAAATGATGGCTACACCTTC